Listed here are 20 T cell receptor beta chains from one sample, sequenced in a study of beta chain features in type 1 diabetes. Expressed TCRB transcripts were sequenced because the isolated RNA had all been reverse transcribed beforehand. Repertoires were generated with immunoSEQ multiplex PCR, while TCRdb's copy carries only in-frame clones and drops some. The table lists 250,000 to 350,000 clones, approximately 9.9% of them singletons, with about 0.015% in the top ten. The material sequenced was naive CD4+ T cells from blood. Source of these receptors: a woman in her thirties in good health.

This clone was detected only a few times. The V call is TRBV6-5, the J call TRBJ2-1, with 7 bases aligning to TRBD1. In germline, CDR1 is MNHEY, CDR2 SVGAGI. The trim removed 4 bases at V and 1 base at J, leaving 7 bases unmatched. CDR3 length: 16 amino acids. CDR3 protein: CASSFLRGTSYNEQFF. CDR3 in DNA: TGTGCCAGCAGTTTCCTCAGGGGGACGTCCTACAATGAGCAGTTCTTC.

CDR3 DNA: TGTGCCGGGTCAGAGGGTAACTATGGCTACACCTTC. It is translated as CAGSEGNYGYTF. This chain uses TRBV28 with TRBJ1-2, with no clear D. The CDR3 sequence is 12 residues long. Germline V gene data show CDR1 as MDHEN and CDR2 as SYDVKM. V was shortened by 11 bases and J by 1 base, with 11 bases between the two germline ends.

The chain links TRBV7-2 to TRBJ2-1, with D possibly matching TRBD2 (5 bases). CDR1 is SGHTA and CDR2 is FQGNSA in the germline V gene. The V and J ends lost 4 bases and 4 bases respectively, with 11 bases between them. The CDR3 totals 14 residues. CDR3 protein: CASSSQGLYNEQFF. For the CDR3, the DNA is TGTGCCAGCAGCTCGCAAGGACTTTACAATGAGCAGTTCTTC. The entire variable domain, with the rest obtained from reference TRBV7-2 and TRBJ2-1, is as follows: GAGVSQSPSNKVTEKGKDVELRCDPISGHTALYWYRQSLGQGLEFLIYFQGNSAPDKSGLPSDRFSAERTGGSVSTLTIQRTQQEDSAVYLCASSSQGLYNEQFFGPGTRLTVL.

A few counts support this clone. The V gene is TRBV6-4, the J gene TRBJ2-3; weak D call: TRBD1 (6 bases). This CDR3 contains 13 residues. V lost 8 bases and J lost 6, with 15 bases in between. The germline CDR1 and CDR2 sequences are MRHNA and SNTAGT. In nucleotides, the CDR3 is TGTGCCAGCGGACAGATCCTAGGGGATACGCAGTATTTT. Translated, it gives CASGQILGDTQYF.

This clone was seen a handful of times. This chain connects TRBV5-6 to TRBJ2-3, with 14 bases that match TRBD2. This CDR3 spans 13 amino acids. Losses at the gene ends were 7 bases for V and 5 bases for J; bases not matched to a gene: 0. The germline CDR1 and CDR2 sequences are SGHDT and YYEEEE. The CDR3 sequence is CASGLAGGDTQYF. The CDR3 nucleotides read TGTGCCAGCGGACTAGCGGGGGGAGATACGCAGTATTTT.

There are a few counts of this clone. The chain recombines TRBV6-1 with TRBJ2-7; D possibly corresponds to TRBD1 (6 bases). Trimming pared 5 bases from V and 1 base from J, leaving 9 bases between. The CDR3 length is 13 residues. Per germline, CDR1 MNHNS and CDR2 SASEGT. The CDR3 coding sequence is TGTGCCAGCAGTCCAGGGGTTTCCTACGAGCAGTACTTC. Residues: CASSPGVSYEQYF.

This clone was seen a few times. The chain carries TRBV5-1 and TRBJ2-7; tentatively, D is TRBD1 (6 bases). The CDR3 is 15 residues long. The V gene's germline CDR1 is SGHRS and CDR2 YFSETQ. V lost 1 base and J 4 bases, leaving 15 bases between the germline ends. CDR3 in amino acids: CASSLFPQGRYEQYF. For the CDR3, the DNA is TGCGCCAGCAGCTTGTTTCCCCAGGGGCGGTACGAGCAGTACTTC.

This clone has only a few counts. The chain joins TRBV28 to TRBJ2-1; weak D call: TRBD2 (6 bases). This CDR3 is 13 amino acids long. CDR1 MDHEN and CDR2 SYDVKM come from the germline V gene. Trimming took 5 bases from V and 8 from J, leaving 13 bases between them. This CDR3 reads CASSPGGFDEQFF. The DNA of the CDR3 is TGTGCCAGCAGTCCAGGAGGGTTTGATGAGCAGTTCTTC. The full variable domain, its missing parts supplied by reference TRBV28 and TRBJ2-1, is DVKVTQSSRYLVKRTGEKVFLECVQDMDHENMFWYRQDPGLGLRLIYFSYDVKMKEKGDIPEGYSVSREKKERFSLILESASTNQTSMYLCASSPGGFDEQFFGPGTRLTVL.

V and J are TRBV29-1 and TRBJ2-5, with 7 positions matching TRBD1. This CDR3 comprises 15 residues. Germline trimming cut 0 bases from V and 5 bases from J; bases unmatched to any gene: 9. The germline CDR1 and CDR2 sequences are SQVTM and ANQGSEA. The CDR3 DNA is TGCAGCGTTGAAGATGACAGGGTCAGGTGGGAGACCCAGTACTTC. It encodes CSVEDDRVRWETQYF.

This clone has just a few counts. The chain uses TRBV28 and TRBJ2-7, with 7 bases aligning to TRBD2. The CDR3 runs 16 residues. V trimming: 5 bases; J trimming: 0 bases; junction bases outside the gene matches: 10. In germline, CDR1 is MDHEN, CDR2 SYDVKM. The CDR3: CASSALGSGRSYEQYF. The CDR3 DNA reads TGTGCCAGCAGTGCCCTGGGTAGCGGGCGCTCCTACGAGCAGTACTTC.

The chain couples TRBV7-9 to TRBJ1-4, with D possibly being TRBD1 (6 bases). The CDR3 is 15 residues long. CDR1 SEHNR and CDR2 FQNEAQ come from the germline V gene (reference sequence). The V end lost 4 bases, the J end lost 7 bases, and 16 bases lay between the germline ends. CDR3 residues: CASSSFRQGSEKLFF. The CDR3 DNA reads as TGTGCCAGCAGCTCGTTTCGGCAGGGGAGTGAAAAACTGTTTTTT.

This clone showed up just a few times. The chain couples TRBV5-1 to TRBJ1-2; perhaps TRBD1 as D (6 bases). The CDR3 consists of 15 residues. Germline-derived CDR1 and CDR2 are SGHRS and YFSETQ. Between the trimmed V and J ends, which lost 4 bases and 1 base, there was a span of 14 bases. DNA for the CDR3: TGCGCCAGCAGCCTAGGGGACACCAATAACTATGGCTACACCTTC. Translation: CASSLGDTNNYGYTF.

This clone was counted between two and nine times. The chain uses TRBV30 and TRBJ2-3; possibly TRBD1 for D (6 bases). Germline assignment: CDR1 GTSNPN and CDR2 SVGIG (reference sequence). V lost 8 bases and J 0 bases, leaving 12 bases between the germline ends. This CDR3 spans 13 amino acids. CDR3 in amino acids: CAVHRASTDTQYF. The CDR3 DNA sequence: TGTGCCGTACACAGGGCTAGCACAGATACGCAGTATTTT.

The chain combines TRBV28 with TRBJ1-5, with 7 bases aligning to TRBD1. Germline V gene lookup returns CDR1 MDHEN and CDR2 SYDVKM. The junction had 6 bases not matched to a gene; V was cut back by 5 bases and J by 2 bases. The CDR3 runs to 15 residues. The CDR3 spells CASSITGAGNQPQHF. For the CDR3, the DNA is TGTGCCAGCAGTATTACAGGGGCAGGCAATCAGCCCCAGCATTTT.

The CDR3 here is CASSLGTVGNEQYF. As DNA, the CDR3 is TGTGCCAGCAGCTTAGGGACGGTCGGGAACGAGCAGTACTTC. J is TRBJ2-7 and V is TRBV7-9; possibly TRBD2 for D (5 bases). CDR1 and CDR2 (germline): SEHNR, FQNEAQ (reference sequence). Trimming removed 1 base from V and 5 bases from J, with 12 bases in between. There are 14 residues in the CDR3.

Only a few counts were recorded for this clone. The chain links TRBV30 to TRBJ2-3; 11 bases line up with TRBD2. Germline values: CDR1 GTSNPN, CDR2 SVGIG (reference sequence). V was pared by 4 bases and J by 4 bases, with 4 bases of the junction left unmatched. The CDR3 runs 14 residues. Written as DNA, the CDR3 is TGTGCCTGGACTAGCGGGAGGTTTGCAGATACGCAGTATTTT. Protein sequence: CAWTSGRFADTQYF.

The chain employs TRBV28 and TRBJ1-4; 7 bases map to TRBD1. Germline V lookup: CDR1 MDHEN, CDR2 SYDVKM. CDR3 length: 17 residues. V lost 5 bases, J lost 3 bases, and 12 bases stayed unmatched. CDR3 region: CASSGVENRGANEKLFF. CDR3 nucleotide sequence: TGTGCCAGCAGTGGGGTTGAAAACAGGGGTGCTAATGAAAAACTGTTTTTT.

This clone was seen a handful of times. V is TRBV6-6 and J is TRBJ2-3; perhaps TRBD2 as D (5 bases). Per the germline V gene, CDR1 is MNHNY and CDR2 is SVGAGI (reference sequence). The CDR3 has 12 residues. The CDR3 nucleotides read TGTGCGGGGAGTAGGGGCACAGATACGCAGTATTTT. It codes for CAGSRGTDTQYF.

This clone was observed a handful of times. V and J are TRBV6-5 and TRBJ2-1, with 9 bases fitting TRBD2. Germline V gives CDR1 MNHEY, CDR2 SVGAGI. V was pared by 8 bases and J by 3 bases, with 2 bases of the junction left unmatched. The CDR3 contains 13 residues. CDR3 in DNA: TGTGCCAGCGGGCGGGAGGGCTACAATGAGCAGTTCTTC. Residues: CASGREGYNEQFF.

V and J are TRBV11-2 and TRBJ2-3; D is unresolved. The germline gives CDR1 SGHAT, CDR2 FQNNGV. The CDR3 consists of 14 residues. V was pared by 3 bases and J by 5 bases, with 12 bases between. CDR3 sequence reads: CASSFQRKEDTQYF. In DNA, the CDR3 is TGTGCCAGCAGCTTCCAGCGAAAGGAAGATACGCAGTATTTT.